This T cell receptor beta chain was observed in a study of blood T cell repertoires in COVID-19. At the level of the study: PBMCs, B-cell-depleted T cells, or T cells provided the cDNA or gDNA that made up the material.

Only in-frame clones appear in the TCRdb table, and some are missing; sequencing was by immunoSEQ multiplex PCR. The table includes 150,000 to 200,000 clones, about four fifths detected once. In germline, CDR1 is MGHDK, CDR2 SYGVNS. There are 16 residues in the CDR3. Trimming cost V 1 base and J 3 bases, with 15 bases left between them. Material: peripheral blood. The genes are TRBV25-1 and TRBJ1-2; no clear D gene. This receptor was obtained from a man aged 55-75 years with acute or convalescent COVID-19. As DNA, the CDR3 is TGTGCCAGCAGTGAATTTGGAGTCCCCGGGGACTATGGCTACACCTTC. Its translation: CASSEFGVPGDYGYTF.